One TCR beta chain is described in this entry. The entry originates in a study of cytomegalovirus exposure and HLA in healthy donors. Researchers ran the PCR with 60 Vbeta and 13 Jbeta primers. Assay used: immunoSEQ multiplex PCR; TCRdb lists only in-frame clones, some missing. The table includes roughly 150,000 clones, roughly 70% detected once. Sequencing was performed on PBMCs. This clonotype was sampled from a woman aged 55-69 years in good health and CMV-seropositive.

The CDR3 DNA reads TGTGCCAGCAGCTTAAACGGACAGCTTACTGAAGCTTTCTTT. It specifies CASSLNGQLTEAFF. V is TRBV7-3 and J is TRBJ1-1, with a weak D call TRBD1 (6 bases). Per the germline V gene, CDR1 is SGHTA and CDR2 is FQGTGA. The CDR3 sequence is 14 residues long. V shed 1 base and J shed 5 bases, with 11 bases lying between them.